Many counts were recorded for the clone carrying this T cell receptor beta chain. For CDR3 and TCR beta VDJ profiling, genomic DNA was the template used. TCRdb called the reads again in MiXCR, with one record for every CDR3 protein. The table lists roughly 500,000 distinct CDR3 sequences, roughly a third of them singletons. V lost 2 bases and J lost 4, with 15 bases in between. Germline V gene data show CDR1 as SNHLY and CDR2 as FYNNEI. The CDR3 has 15 amino acids. The data derive from a study of CD8+CD57+ T cells in acquired aplastic anemia. Patients chosen for sequencing had shown CD8+CD57+ cell expansion by flow cytometry.

Sequencing was carried out using sorted CD4+, CD8+, or CD8+CD57+ T cells (not recorded which) from PBMCs. V and J are TRBV2 and TRBJ2-7; D may be TRBD1 (5 bases). The receptor's source is a human donor with aplastic anemia. The CDR3 DNA sequence: TGTGCCAGCAGTGAACGTGTAGCACCAGGGTACGAGCAGTACTTC. It codes for CASSERVAPGYEQYF.